This is a list of T cell receptor beta chains from one sample in a study of blood T cell repertoires in COVID-19. Repertoires were generated with immunoSEQ multiplex PCR, while TCRdb's copy carries only in-frame clones and drops some. This sample has fewer than 450,000 clones, with less than 90% found just once. The sequenced sample consisted of PBMCs or T cells enriched from blood (not recorded which). All receptors come from a woman younger than 45 who had recovered from COVID-19. Each CDR3 is given with its conserved first and last residue. D genes are given only for firm matches. Only some rows state a clone size, as once, few, many or a class for expanded clones.

d_gene: TRBD1
abundance: .
j_gene: TRBJ1-3
v_gene: TRBV7-6
CDR3nt: TGTGCCAGCAGCCCAGACAGGGTTGGAAACACCATATATTTT
CDR3aa: CASSPDRVGNTIYF

d_gene: .
abundance: .
j_gene: TRBJ2-3
v_gene: TRBV18
CDR3nt: TGTGCCAGCTCACCAAAACATGGAAGTCTAGCTCAGGCAGATACGCAGTATTTT
CDR3aa: CASSPKHGSLAQADTQYF

d_gene: TRBD2
abundance: .
j_gene: TRBJ2-3
v_gene: TRBV6-5
CDR3nt: TGTGCCAGCAGTAGCGGGGGGGCAGGCACAGATACGCAGTATTTT
CDR3aa: CASSSGGAGTDTQYF

d_gene: .
abundance: .
j_gene: TRBJ2-1
v_gene: TRBV5-5
CDR3nt: TGTGCCAGCAGCTTGCAGGGGGGCCTCTCCTACAATGAGCAGTTCTTC
CDR3aa: CASSLQGGLSYNEQFF

d_gene: .
abundance: .
j_gene: TRBJ2-3
v_gene: TRBV7-2
CDR3nt: TGTGCCAGCAGCTTCTTCCCCGGCACAGATACGCAGTATTTT
CDR3aa: CASSFFPGTDTQYF

d_gene: .
abundance: .
j_gene: TRBJ1-2
v_gene: TRBV19
CDR3nt: TGTGCCAGTAGTGTCCCGGGACAAGGTAACTATGGCTACACCTTC
CDR3aa: CASSVPGQGNYGYTF

d_gene: .
abundance: once
j_gene: TRBJ1-2
v_gene: TRBV3-1/TRBV3-2
CDR3nt: TGTGCCAGCAGCCCGGACTCGGCTAACTATGGCTACACCTTC
CDR3aa: CASSPDSANYGYTF

d_gene: TRBD2
abundance: .
j_gene: TRBJ2-7
v_gene: TRBV6-1
CDR3nt: TGTGCCAGCAGTGCTCGCCTAGCGGGGGCTTCCTACGAGCAGTACTTC
CDR3aa: CASSARLAGASYEQYF

d_gene: TRBD1
abundance: .
j_gene: TRBJ2-7
v_gene: TRBV10-3
CDR3nt: TGTGCCATCAGTTATCATGGGACAGGGGGTTTCTACGAGCAGTACTTC
CDR3aa: CAISYHGTGGFYEQYF

d_gene: .
abundance: once
j_gene: TRBJ2-7
v_gene: TRBV7-2
CDR3nt: TGTGCCAGCAGCAGGGACGGAGTCGGGGGCGAGCAGTACTTC
CDR3aa: CASSRDGVGGEQYF

d_gene: .
abundance: .
j_gene: TRBJ2-1
v_gene: TRBV11-2
CDR3nt: TGTGCCAGCAGCTTAGGGCCAGGCGATGAGCAGTTCTTC
CDR3aa: CASSLGPGDEQFF

d_gene: .
abundance: .
j_gene: TRBJ1-1
v_gene: TRBV30
CDR3nt: TGTGCCTGGAGTGTACCAGGGCCATCCACTGAAGCTTTCTTT
CDR3aa: CAWSVPGPSTEAFF

d_gene: TRBD1
abundance: .
j_gene: TRBJ1-4
v_gene: TRBV11-3
CDR3nt: TGTGCCAGCAGCTTAGAGTTGTGGACAGGGGACGAAAAACTGTTTTTT
CDR3aa: CASSLELWTGDEKLFF

d_gene: .
abundance: .
j_gene: TRBJ1-1
v_gene: TRBV2
CDR3nt: TGTGCCAGCAGTCTTATTGAAGCTTTCTTT
CDR3aa: CASSLIEAFF

d_gene: TRBD1
abundance: .
j_gene: TRBJ1-2
v_gene: TRBV6-5
CDR3nt: TGTGCCAGCAGTTACCGGGGCAGACAGGGCTATGGCTACACCTTC
CDR3aa: CASSYRGRQGYGYTF

d_gene: .
abundance: .
j_gene: TRBJ1-4
v_gene: TRBV20-1
CDR3nt: TGCAGTGCTAGTTCCACCCCCGGGGGGCAGTTTGCTAATGAAAAACTGTTTTTT
CDR3aa: CSASSTPGGQFANEKLFF

d_gene: TRBD1
abundance: .
j_gene: TRBJ1-6
v_gene: TRBV10-3
CDR3nt: TGTGCCATCAGTGCTGACAGGGGCGATAATTCACCCCTCCACTTT
CDR3aa: CAISADRGDNSPLHF

d_gene: .
abundance: .
j_gene: TRBJ1-4
v_gene: TRBV2
CDR3nt: TGTGCCAACAGCGGAGGAACTAATGAAAAACTGTTTTTT
CDR3aa: CANSGGTNEKLFF

d_gene: TRBD1
abundance: .
j_gene: TRBJ1-6
v_gene: TRBV15
CDR3nt: TGTGCCACCAGCCCCCGGGACAGGGTCTCCAATTCACCCCTCCACTTT
CDR3aa: CATSPRDRVSNSPLHF

d_gene: TRBD1
abundance: .
j_gene: TRBJ2-5
v_gene: TRBV2
CDR3nt: TGTGCCAGCATGGGCGGACAGGCACACCGAGGGGAGACCCAGTACTTC
CDR3aa: CASMGGQAHRGETQYF

d_gene: TRBD1
abundance: .
j_gene: TRBJ2-5
v_gene: TRBV11-2
CDR3nt: TGTGCCAGCAGCTACGGACAGGGAGAGACCCAGTACTTC
CDR3aa: CASSYGQGETQYF

d_gene: TRBD2
abundance: .
j_gene: TRBJ2-1
v_gene: TRBV5-1
CDR3nt: TGCGCCAGCAGCTTGGACGGACTAGCGGGCCTTTACAATGAGCAGTTCTTC
CDR3aa: CASSLDGLAGLYNEQFF

d_gene: TRBD1
abundance: .
j_gene: TRBJ2-5
v_gene: TRBV27
CDR3nt: TGTGCCAGCAGTGGAGGGACAGGGCTAGGGGGGACCCAGTACTTC
CDR3aa: CASSGGTGLGGTQYF

d_gene: TRBD1
abundance: .
j_gene: TRBJ1-4
v_gene: TRBV6-5
CDR3nt: TGTGCCAGCACGTCGCGGGCAGGGGGTGAAAAACTGTTTTTT
CDR3aa: CASTSRAGGEKLFF

d_gene: .
abundance: .
j_gene: TRBJ1-2
v_gene: TRBV30
CDR3nt: TGTGCCTGTCAGTGGTCTAACTATGGCTACACCTTC
CDR3aa: CACQWSNYGYTF

d_gene: TRBD2
abundance: .
j_gene: TRBJ2-1
v_gene: TRBV19
CDR3nt: TGTGCCAGTAGTATAGTGCTAGCGGGCTCCTACAATGAGCAGTTCTTC
CDR3aa: CASSIVLAGSYNEQFF

d_gene: TRBD2
abundance: .
j_gene: TRBJ2-3
v_gene: TRBV5-4
CDR3nt: TGTGCCAGCAGCTTGGGGCTAGCGGGGGGGATGGATACGCAGTATTTT
CDR3aa: CASSLGLAGGMDTQYF

d_gene: TRBD1
abundance: .
j_gene: TRBJ2-6
v_gene: TRBV18
CDR3nt: TGTGCCAGCTCACCACCTCGGACAGGTGGGGCCAACGTCCTGACTTTC
CDR3aa: CASSPPRTGGANVLTF

d_gene: .
abundance: .
j_gene: TRBJ1-4
v_gene: TRBV5-1
CDR3nt: TGCGCCAGCAGCGCCGGAGTTGGACAGTTTAATGAAAAACTGTTTTTT
CDR3aa: CASSAGVGQFNEKLFF

d_gene: TRBD2
abundance: once
j_gene: TRBJ2-3
v_gene: TRBV6-2/TRBV6-3
CDR3nt: TGTGCCAGCAGTTTCCGGGGGGGTGATACAGATACGCAGTATTTT
CDR3aa: CASSFRGGDTDTQYF

d_gene: .
abundance: .
j_gene: TRBJ1-2
v_gene: TRBV5-4
CDR3nt: TGTGCCAGCATCCTTAGACATGACCTGGATTCGGGCTACACCTTC
CDR3aa: CASILRHDLDSGYTF

d_gene: .
abundance: .
j_gene: TRBJ2-7
v_gene: TRBV29-1
CDR3nt: TGCAGCGCGGGGGCAGGGGAATACTACGAGCAGTACTTC
CDR3aa: CSAGAGEYYEQYF

d_gene: .
abundance: .
j_gene: TRBJ2-6
v_gene: TRBV3-1/TRBV3-2
CDR3nt: TGTGCCAGCAGTGACAGCTCTGGGGCCAACGTCCTGACTTTC
CDR3aa: CASSDSSGANVLTF

d_gene: .
abundance: .
j_gene: TRBJ2-1
v_gene: TRBV4-3
CDR3nt: TGCGCCAGCAGCCAGGAGCTCGGAGGATCATACAATGAGCAGTTCTTC
CDR3aa: CASSQELGGSYNEQFF

d_gene: TRBD1
abundance: .
j_gene: TRBJ1-3
v_gene: TRBV9
CDR3nt: TGTGCCAGCAGCGCCAAACAGGGGCCCTCTGGAAACACCATATATTTT
CDR3aa: CASSAKQGPSGNTIYF

d_gene: TRBD1
abundance: .
j_gene: TRBJ1-2
v_gene: TRBV5-6
CDR3nt: TGTGCCAGCACCCTTCGTGACAGGGAGCTAAGCTATGGCTACACCTTC
CDR3aa: CASTLRDRELSYGYTF

d_gene: .
abundance: .
j_gene: TRBJ2-1
v_gene: TRBV9
CDR3nt: TGTGCCAGCAGCGTAGGGGGCAGCCTGGACGAGCAGTTCTTC
CDR3aa: CASSVGGSLDEQFF

d_gene: .
abundance: .
j_gene: TRBJ2-5
v_gene: TRBV5-5
CDR3nt: TGTGCCAGCAGCTTGGAGGGAGCGGCGGGGCCCCAGTACTTC
CDR3aa: CASSLEGAAGPQYF